Listed below are T cell receptor beta chains from one sample, sequenced in a study of shared clonotypes between healthy human individuals. Assay used: immunoSEQ multiplex PCR; TCRdb lists only in-frame clones, some missing. The sample shows roughly 2.6 million clones, 90% to 95% of them seen only once. Sequencing was carried out using naive CD4+ T cells sorted from blood. All receptors come from a man aged 18 to 29 in good health. Both conserved end residues are part of each CDR3. Fields, in order: D gene, J gene, clone size, V gene, CDR3 protein, CDR3 DNA. The D gene is left open where the match is weak. Only some rows state a clone size, as once, few, many or a class for expanded clones.

D gene: NA
J gene: TRBJ1-6
clone size: NA
V gene: TRBV28
CDR3 protein: CASGKGGLGYNSPLHF
CDR3 DNA: TGTGCCAGCGGCAAGGGGGGCTTGGGCTATAATTCACCCCTCCACTTT

D gene: NA
J gene: TRBJ2-7
clone size: NA
V gene: TRBV6-1
CDR3 protein: CASSESMEVWVAYEQYF
CDR3 DNA: TGTGCCAGCAGTGAAAGTATGGAGGTGTGGGTGGCCTACGAGCAGTACTTC

D gene: TRBD1
J gene: TRBJ1-1
clone size: once
V gene: TRBV10-3
CDR3 protein: CAISRVTGDTEAFF
CDR3 DNA: TGTGCCATCAGCAGGGTTACAGGGGACACTGAAGCTTTCTTT

D gene: NA
J gene: TRBJ1-1
clone size: few
V gene: TRBV29-1
CDR3 protein: CSHDRIGTEAFF
CDR3 DNA: TGCAGCCACGATAGGATAGGCACTGAAGCTTTCTTT

D gene: NA
J gene: TRBJ1-1
clone size: NA
V gene: TRBV18
CDR3 protein: CASSPQTEAFF
CDR3 DNA: TGTGCCAGCTCACCGCAAACTGAAGCTTTCTTT

D gene: TRBD1
J gene: TRBJ1-5
clone size: once
V gene: TRBV15
CDR3 protein: CATSRVQGVEPQHF
CDR3 DNA: TGTGCCACCAGCAGAGTCCAGGGGGTTGAGCCCCAGCATTTT

D gene: NA
J gene: TRBJ1-5
clone size: NA
V gene: TRBV12-5
CDR3 protein: CASGLEEAQPQHF
CDR3 DNA: TGTGCTAGTGGCCTCGAGGAGGCTCAGCCCCAGCATTTT

D gene: NA
J gene: TRBJ1-1
clone size: NA
V gene: TRBV6-5
CDR3 protein: CASSYGRWNTEAFF
CDR3 DNA: TGTGCCAGCAGTTACGGTCGGTGGAACACTGAAGCTTTCTTT

D gene: NA
J gene: TRBJ1-2
clone size: NA
V gene: TRBV28
CDR3 protein: CASRSTENYGYTF
CDR3 DNA: TGTGCCAGCAGATCTACAGAGAACTATGGCTACACCTTC

D gene: TRBD2
J gene: TRBJ2-1
clone size: NA
V gene: TRBV5-1
CDR3 protein: CASSSGTSSDEQFF
CDR3 DNA: TGCGCCAGCAGCTCCGGGACTAGCAGCGATGAGCAGTTCTTC

D gene: TRBD2
J gene: TRBJ2-7
clone size: once
V gene: TRBV18
CDR3 protein: CASSPKAGGPGYEQYF
CDR3 DNA: TGTGCCAGCTCACCGAAAGCGGGGGGGCCGGGCTACGAGCAGTACTTC

D gene: TRBD2
J gene: TRBJ2-3
clone size: NA
V gene: TRBV11-2
CDR3 protein: CASSFSGASTDTQYF
CDR3 DNA: TGTGCCAGCAGCTTTAGCGGGGCTAGCACAGATACGCAGTATTTT

D gene: NA
J gene: TRBJ2-7
clone size: NA
V gene: TRBV19
CDR3 protein: CASGERISYEQYF
CDR3 DNA: TGTGCCAGTGGGGAGAGGATCTCCTACGAGCAGTACTTC

D gene: NA
J gene: TRBJ2-3
clone size: NA
V gene: TRBV28
CDR3 protein: CASSSEDGARTDTQYF
CDR3 DNA: TGTGCCAGCAGTTCCGAGGACGGGGCCAGGACAGATACGCAGTATTTT

D gene: NA
J gene: TRBJ2-7
clone size: NA
V gene: TRBV13
CDR3 protein: CASSPARGRAPTYEQYF
CDR3 DNA: TGTGCCAGCAGCCCTGCGAGGGGCAGGGCACCCACCTACGAGCAGTACTTC

D gene: NA
J gene: TRBJ2-5
clone size: NA
V gene: TRBV13
CDR3 protein: CASSEGWRKETQYF
CDR3 DNA: TGTGCCAGCAGCGAAGGCTGGCGCAAAGAGACCCAGTACTTC

D gene: NA
J gene: TRBJ2-7
clone size: NA
V gene: TRBV21-1
CDR3 protein: CASSNHAAGGQYF
CDR3 DNA: TGTGCCAGCAGCAATCACGCCGCTGGGGGGCAGTACTTC

D gene: NA
J gene: TRBJ1-1
clone size: NA
V gene: TRBV29-1
CDR3 protein: CSSERDPGGTEAFF
CDR3 DNA: TGCAGCTCGGAGCGGGACCCGGGCGGCACTGAAGCTTTCTTT

D gene: TRBD1
J gene: TRBJ2-5
clone size: once
V gene: TRBV10-3
CDR3 protein: CAISVGDRGVETQYF
CDR3 DNA: TGTGCCATCAGTGTAGGGGACAGGGGGGTAGAGACCCAGTACTTC

D gene: NA
J gene: TRBJ1-2
clone size: NA
V gene: TRBV6-5
CDR3 protein: CASSYLGAYGYTF
CDR3 DNA: TGTGCCAGCAGTTATCTGGGTGCCTATGGCTACACCTTC

D gene: TRBD1
J gene: TRBJ1-4
clone size: NA
V gene: TRBV7-9
CDR3 protein: CASSLRTGDPTNEKLFF
CDR3 DNA: TGTGCCAGCAGCTTAAGAACAGGGGATCCAACTAATGAAAAACTGTTTTTT

D gene: NA
J gene: TRBJ2-4
clone size: NA
V gene: TRBV5-4
CDR3 protein: CASSLDSLGIQYF
CDR3 DNA: TGTGCCAGCAGCCTGGACAGTCTAGGCATTCAGTACTTC

D gene: NA
J gene: TRBJ1-1
clone size: NA
V gene: TRBV5-4
CDR3 protein: CASSLAGTNTEAFF
CDR3 DNA: TGTGCCAGCAGCTTGGCCGGCACGAACACTGAAGCTTTCTTT

D gene: NA
J gene: TRBJ2-7
clone size: once
V gene: TRBV2
CDR3 protein: CASSEAGYEQYF
CDR3 DNA: TGTGCCAGCAGTGAAGCCGGCTACGAGCAGTACTTC

D gene: TRBD2
J gene: TRBJ2-7
clone size: once
V gene: TRBV28
CDR3 protein: CASSLLGGVTAYEQYF
CDR3 DNA: TGTGCCAGCAGTTTATTGGGGGGGGTGACGGCCTACGAGCAGTACTTC

D gene: TRBD2
J gene: TRBJ2-7
clone size: NA
V gene: TRBV4-3
CDR3 protein: CASSPWGGTSSIEQYF
CDR3 DNA: TGCGCCAGCAGCCCGTGGGGGGGGACTAGTTCTATCGAGCAGTACTTC

D gene: TRBD1
J gene: TRBJ2-1
clone size: NA
V gene: TRBV19
CDR3 protein: CASSMGQEYNEQFF
CDR3 DNA: TGTGCCAGTAGTATGGGACAGGAATACAATGAGCAGTTCTTC

D gene: TRBD1
J gene: TRBJ1-2
clone size: NA
V gene: TRBV6-6
CDR3 protein: CASRRGQGGGYTF
CDR3 DNA: TGTGCCAGCAGACGGGGACAGGGAGGGGGCTACACCTTC

D gene: NA
J gene: TRBJ1-4
clone size: NA
V gene: TRBV6-6
CDR3 protein: CASSEGGTNEKLFF
CDR3 DNA: TGTGCCAGCAGTGAGGGAGGAACTAATGAAAAACTGTTTTTT

D gene: NA
J gene: TRBJ1-6
clone size: few
V gene: TRBV9
CDR3 protein: CASSVAGDNSPLHF
CDR3 DNA: TGTGCCAGCAGCGTAGCAGGGGATAATTCACCCCTCCACTTT

D gene: TRBD1
J gene: TRBJ1-1
clone size: once
V gene: TRBV10-1
CDR3 protein: CASSEGTAGRWAEAFF
CDR3 DNA: TGCGCCAGCAGTGAAGGGACAGCCGGGAGATGGGCTGAAGCTTTCTTT

D gene: NA
J gene: TRBJ1-1
clone size: few
V gene: TRBV10-3
CDR3 protein: CAITDRNTEAFF
CDR3 DNA: TGTGCCATCACCGACAGGAACACTGAAGCTTTCTTT

D gene: NA
J gene: TRBJ2-7
clone size: NA
V gene: TRBV25-1
CDR3 protein: CASSQRWTPSYEQYF
CDR3 DNA: TGTGCCAGCAGTCAACGATGGACACCCTCCTACGAGCAGTACTTC

D gene: TRBD1
J gene: TRBJ1-2
clone size: NA
V gene: TRBV6-5
CDR3 protein: CASARTKIGTVGYTF
CDR3 DNA: TGTGCCAGCGCACGGACCAAGATAGGGACAGTTGGCTACACCTTC

D gene: NA
J gene: TRBJ1-5
clone size: once
V gene: TRBV19
CDR3 protein: CASTGTGYQPQHF
CDR3 DNA: TGTGCCAGTACGGGAACTGGGTATCAGCCCCAGCATTTT

D gene: NA
J gene: TRBJ2-5
clone size: NA
V gene: TRBV5-1
CDR3 protein: CASSQVPSGETQYF
CDR3 DNA: TGCGCCAGCAGTCAGGTCCCCAGCGGAGAGACCCAGTACTTC

D gene: TRBD1
J gene: TRBJ1-1
clone size: NA
V gene: TRBV19
CDR3 protein: CASSPRQGAGTEAFF
CDR3 DNA: TGTGCCAGTAGTCCAAGACAGGGGGCAGGCACTGAAGCTTTCTTT

D gene: NA
J gene: TRBJ1-2
clone size: NA
V gene: TRBV21-1
CDR3 protein: CASSKKGRGESYGYTF
CDR3 DNA: TGTGCCAGCAGCAAAAAAGGGAGGGGCGAGTCGTATGGCTACACCTTC

D gene: NA
J gene: TRBJ1-2
clone size: NA
V gene: TRBV5-4
CDR3 protein: CASSSGTLNYGYTF
CDR3 DNA: TGTGCCAGCAGCTCCGGGACTCTAAACTATGGCTACACCTTC

D gene: NA
J gene: TRBJ2-5
clone size: once
V gene: TRBV18
CDR3 protein: CASSPPGVETQYF
CDR3 DNA: TGTGCCAGCTCACCGCCGGGAGTAGAGACCCAGTACTTC

D gene: TRBD1
J gene: TRBJ1-2
clone size: NA
V gene: TRBV7-9
CDR3 protein: CASSLVVGQGNYGYTF
CDR3 DNA: TGTGCCAGCAGCTTAGTTGTCGGACAGGGGAACTATGGCTACACCTTC

D gene: NA
J gene: TRBJ1-1
clone size: NA
V gene: TRBV19
CDR3 protein: CASSMPGGANTEAFF
CDR3 DNA: TGTGCCAGTAGTATGCCGGGGGGCGCGAACACTGAAGCTTTCTTT

D gene: NA
J gene: TRBJ2-5
clone size: NA
V gene: TRBV9
CDR3 protein: CASSVDKFSEETQYF
CDR3 DNA: TGTGCCAGCAGCGTAGACAAGTTTTCGGAAGAGACCCAGTACTTC

D gene: TRBD2
J gene: TRBJ2-7
clone size: once
V gene: TRBV5-1
CDR3 protein: CASSTLRGGEYEQYF
CDR3 DNA: TGCGCCAGCAGCACCCTTCGCGGGGGGGAATACGAGCAGTACTTC

D gene: TRBD2
J gene: TRBJ2-1
clone size: NA
V gene: TRBV18
CDR3 protein: CASSPRTSPYNEQFF
CDR3 DNA: TGTGCCAGCTCACCTAGGACTAGTCCCTACAATGAGCAGTTCTTC

D gene: TRBD2
J gene: TRBJ2-3
clone size: NA
V gene: TRBV10-3
CDR3 protein: CASRTSGSSLDTQYF
CDR3 DNA: TGTGCCTCTCGGACTAGCGGGAGTTCTTTGGATACGCAGTATTTT

D gene: NA
J gene: TRBJ1-2
clone size: NA
V gene: TRBV29-1
CDR3 protein: CSVSMVTGGYTF
CDR3 DNA: TGCAGCGTTTCAATGGTAACCGGGGGCTACACCTTC

D gene: NA
J gene: TRBJ2-5
clone size: NA
V gene: TRBV5-1
CDR3 protein: CASSSDNRETQYF
CDR3 DNA: TGCGCCAGCAGCTCGGACAATCGAGAGACCCAGTACTTC

D gene: NA
J gene: TRBJ2-5
clone size: NA
V gene: TRBV5-1
CDR3 protein: CASSLGGASETQYF
CDR3 DNA: TGCGCCAGCAGCTTGGGGGGCGCGTCCGAGACCCAGTACTTC

D gene: NA
J gene: TRBJ1-1
clone size: few
V gene: TRBV28
CDR3 protein: CASSSPRVEAFF
CDR3 DNA: TGTGCCAGCAGTTCCCCGCGGGTTGAAGCTTTCTTT

D gene: NA
J gene: TRBJ1-2
clone size: NA
V gene: TRBV30
CDR3 protein: CAWSGQGLGGYTF
CDR3 DNA: TGTGCCTGGAGTGGTCAGGGTCTCGGGGGCTACACCTTC

D gene: NA
J gene: TRBJ1-2
clone size: NA
V gene: TRBV5-4
CDR3 protein: CASSPGQANYGYTF
CDR3 DNA: TGTGCCAGCAGCCCGGGACAAGCTAACTATGGCTACACCTTC

D gene: NA
J gene: TRBJ1-4
clone size: NA
V gene: TRBV7-2
CDR3 protein: CASTPSRHGWGAEKLFF
CDR3 DNA: TGTGCCAGCACCCCTAGCCGACACGGGTGGGGGGCTGAAAAACTGTTTTTT